One sample yielded the 2 T cell receptor beta chains listed below, sequenced in a study of shared clonotypes between healthy human individuals. The table came from immunoSEQ multiplex PCR; TCRdb's copy has only in-frame clones and leaves some out. The sample consists of around 1.5 million clones, approximately 98% of them appearing once. Sequencing used naive CD4+ T cells sorted from blood. Subset reported: CD45RA+ positively selected. All receptors come from a man in his thirties or forties in good health.

The rearrangement links TRBV6-1 to TRBJ2-7, with D possibly being TRBD1 (6 bases). The CDR3 sequence is 15 residues long. Germline V gene data show CDR1 as MNHNS and CDR2 as SASEGT. V lost 4 bases, J lost 6 bases, and 19 bases lay in between. CDR3 bases: TGTGCCAGCAGTGCTATAGACAGGAAAGCTACCGAGCAGTACTTC. Amino acid sequence: CASSAIDRKATEQYF.

This chain connects TRBV27 to TRBJ1-1, with TRBD1 matching over 7 bases. V was clipped by 3 bases and J by 4 bases; unmatched bases: 2. The CDR3 contains 13 residues. Germline V gene sequence: CDR1 MNHEY, CDR2 SMNVEV (reference sequence). CDR3 amino acids: CASSLRDSTEAFF. Written as DNA, the CDR3 is TGTGCCAGCAGTTTGCGGGACAGCACTGAAGCTTTCTTT.